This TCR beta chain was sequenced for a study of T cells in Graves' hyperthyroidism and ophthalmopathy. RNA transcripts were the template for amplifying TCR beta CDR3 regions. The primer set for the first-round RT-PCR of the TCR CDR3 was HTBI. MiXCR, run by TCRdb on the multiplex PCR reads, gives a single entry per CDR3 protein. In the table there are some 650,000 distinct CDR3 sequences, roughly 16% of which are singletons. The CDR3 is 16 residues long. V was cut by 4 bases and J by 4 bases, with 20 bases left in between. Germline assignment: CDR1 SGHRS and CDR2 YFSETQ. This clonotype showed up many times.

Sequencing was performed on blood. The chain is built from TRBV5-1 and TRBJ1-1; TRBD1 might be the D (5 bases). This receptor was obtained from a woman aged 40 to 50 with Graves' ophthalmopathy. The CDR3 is CASSLGTPLMGTEAFF. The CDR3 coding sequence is TGCGCCAGCAGCCTCGGGACTCCCCTCATGGGCACTGAAGCTTTCTTT.